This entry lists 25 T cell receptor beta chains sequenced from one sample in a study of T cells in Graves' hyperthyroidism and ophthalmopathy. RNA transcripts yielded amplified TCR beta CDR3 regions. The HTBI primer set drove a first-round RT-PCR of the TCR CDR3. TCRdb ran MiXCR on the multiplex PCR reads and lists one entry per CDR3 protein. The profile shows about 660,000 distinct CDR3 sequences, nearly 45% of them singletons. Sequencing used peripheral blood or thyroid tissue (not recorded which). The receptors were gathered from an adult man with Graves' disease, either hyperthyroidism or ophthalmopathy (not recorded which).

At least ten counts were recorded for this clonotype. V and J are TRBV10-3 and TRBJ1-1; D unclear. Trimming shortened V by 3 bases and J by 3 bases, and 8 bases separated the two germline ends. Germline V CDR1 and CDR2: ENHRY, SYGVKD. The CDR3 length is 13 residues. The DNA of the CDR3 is TGTGCCATCAGTGAAGGGCAGTACACTGAAGCTTTCTTT. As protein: CAISEGQYTEAFF.

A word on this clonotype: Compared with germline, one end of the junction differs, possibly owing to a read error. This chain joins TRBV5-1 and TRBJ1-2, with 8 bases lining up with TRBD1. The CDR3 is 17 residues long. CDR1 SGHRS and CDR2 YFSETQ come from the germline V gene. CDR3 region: CASSRISAGTGGYGYTF. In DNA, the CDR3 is TGTGCCAGCAGCCGGATTTCCGCCGGGACAGGAGGCTATGGCTACACCTTC.

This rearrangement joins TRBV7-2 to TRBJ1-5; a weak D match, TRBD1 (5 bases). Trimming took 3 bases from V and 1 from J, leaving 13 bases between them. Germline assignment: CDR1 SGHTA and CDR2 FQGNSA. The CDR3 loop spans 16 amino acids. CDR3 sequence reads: CASSLWGSASNQPQHF. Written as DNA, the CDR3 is TGTGCCAGCAGCTTGTGGGGCTCTGCGAGCAATCAGCCCCAGCATTTT. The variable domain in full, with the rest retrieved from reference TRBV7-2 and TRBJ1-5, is GAGVSQSPSNKVTEKGKDVELRCDPISGHTALYWYRQSLGQGLEFLIYFQGNSAPDKSGLPSDRFSAERTGGSVSTLTIQRTQQEDSAVYLCASSLWGSASNQPQHFGDGTRLSIL.

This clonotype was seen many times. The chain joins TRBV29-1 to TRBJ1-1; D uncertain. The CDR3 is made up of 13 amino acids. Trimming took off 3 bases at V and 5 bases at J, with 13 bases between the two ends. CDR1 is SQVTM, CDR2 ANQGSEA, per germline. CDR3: CSVDGVWQTEAFF. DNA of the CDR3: TGCAGCGTTGATGGGGTCTGGCAAACTGAAGCTTTCTTT. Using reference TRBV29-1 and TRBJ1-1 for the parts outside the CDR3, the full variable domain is SAVISQKPSRDICQRGTSLTIQCQVDSQVTMMFWYRQQPGQSLTLIATANQGSEATYESGFVIDKFPISRPNLTFSTLTVSNMSPEDSSIYLCSVDGVWQTEAFFGQGTRLTVV.

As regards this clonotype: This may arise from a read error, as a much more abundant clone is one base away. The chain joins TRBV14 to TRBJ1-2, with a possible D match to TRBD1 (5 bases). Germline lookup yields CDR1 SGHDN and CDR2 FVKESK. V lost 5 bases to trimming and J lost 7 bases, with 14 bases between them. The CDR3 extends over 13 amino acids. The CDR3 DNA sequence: TGTGCCAGCAGCGGGGACGTGCGCTGTGGCTACACCTTC. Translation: CASSGDVRCGYTF.

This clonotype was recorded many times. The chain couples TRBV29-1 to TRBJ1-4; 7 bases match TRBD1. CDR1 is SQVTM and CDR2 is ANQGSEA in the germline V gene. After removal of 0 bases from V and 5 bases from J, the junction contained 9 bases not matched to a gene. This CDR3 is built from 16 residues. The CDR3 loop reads CSVEDPETGLNEKLFF. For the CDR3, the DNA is TGCAGCGTTGAAGATCCAGAGACAGGGTTAAATGAAAAACTGTTTTTT.

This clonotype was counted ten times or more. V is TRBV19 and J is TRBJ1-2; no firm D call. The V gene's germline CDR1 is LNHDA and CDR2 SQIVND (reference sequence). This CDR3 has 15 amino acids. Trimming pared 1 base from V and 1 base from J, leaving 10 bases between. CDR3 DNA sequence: TGTGCCAGTAGTATAGCAGCGCAGGTTAACTATGGCTACACCTTC. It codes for CASSIAAQVNYGYTF.

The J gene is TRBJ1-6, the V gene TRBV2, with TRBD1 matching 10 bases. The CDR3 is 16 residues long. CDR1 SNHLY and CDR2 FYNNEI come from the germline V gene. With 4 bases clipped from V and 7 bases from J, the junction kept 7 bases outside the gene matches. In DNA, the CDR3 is TGTGCCAGCAGTGCCTCCGGGACAGGGGAGAATTCACCCCTCCACTTT. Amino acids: CASSASGTGENSPLHF. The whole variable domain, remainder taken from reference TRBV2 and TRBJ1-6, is EPEVTQTPSHQVTQMGQEVILRCVPISNHLYFYWYRQILGQKVEFLVSFYNNEISEKSEIFDDQFSVERPDGSNFTLKIRSTKLEDSAMYFCASSASGTGENSPLHFGNGTRLTVT.

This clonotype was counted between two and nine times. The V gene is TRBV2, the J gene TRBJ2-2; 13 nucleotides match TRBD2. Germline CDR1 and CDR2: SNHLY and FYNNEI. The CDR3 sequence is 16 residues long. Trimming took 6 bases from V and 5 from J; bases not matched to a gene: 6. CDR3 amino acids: CASRTRTSGGTGELFF. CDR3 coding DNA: TGTGCCAGCAGGACTCGGACTAGCGGGGGTACCGGGGAGCTGTTTTTT.

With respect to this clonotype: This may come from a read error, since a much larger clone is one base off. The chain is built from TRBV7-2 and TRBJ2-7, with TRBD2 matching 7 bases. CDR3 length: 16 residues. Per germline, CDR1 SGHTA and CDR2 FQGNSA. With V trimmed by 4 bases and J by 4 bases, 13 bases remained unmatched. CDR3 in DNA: TGTGCCAGCAGCTCCATCCCTGGACTAGTCGGGTACGAGCAGTACTTC. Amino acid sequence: CASSSIPGLVGYEQYF.

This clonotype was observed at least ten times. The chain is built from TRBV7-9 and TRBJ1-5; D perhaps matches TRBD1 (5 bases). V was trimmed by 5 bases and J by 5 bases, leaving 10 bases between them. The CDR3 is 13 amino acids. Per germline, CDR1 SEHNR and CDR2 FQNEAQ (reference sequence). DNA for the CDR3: TGTGCCAGCAGCGCCCAGGGAGATCAGCCCCAGCATTTT. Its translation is CASSAQGDQPQHF.

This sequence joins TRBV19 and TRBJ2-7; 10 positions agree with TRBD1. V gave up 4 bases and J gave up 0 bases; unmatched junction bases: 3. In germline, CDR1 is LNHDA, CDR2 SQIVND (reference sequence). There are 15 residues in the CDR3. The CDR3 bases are TGTGCCAGTAGTACCCGGGACAGGGGCTCCTACGAGCAGTACTTC. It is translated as CASSTRDRGSYEQYF.

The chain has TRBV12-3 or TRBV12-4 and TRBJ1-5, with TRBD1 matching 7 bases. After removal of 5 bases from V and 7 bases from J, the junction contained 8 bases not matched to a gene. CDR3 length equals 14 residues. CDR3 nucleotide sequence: TGTGCCAGCAGTCCGACAGGGCGCCAACAGCCCCAGCATTTT. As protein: CASSPTGRQQPQHF.

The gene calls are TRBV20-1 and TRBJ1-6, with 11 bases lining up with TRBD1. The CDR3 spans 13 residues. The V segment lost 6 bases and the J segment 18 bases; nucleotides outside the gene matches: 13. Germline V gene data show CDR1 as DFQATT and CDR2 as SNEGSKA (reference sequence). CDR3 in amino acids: CSAEGQGVLVGHF. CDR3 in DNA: TGCAGTGCCGAGGGACAGGGGGTTTTGGTTGGCCACTTT.

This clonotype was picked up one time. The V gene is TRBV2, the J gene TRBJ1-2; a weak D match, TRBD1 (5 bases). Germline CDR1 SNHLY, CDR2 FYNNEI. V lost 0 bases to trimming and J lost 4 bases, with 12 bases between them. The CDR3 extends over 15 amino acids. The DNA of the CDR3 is TGTGCCAGCAGTGAAGCAGTGCAGGGCGGCTATGGCTACACCTTC. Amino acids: CASSEAVQGGYGYTF.

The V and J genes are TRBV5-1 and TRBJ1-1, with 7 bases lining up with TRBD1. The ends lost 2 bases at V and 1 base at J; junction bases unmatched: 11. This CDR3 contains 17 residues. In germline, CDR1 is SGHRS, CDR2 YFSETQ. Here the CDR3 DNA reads TGCGCCAGCAGCTTTTCTGGGACAGCAGTCCCGAACACTGAAGCTTTCTTT. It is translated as CASSFSGTAVPNTEAFF.

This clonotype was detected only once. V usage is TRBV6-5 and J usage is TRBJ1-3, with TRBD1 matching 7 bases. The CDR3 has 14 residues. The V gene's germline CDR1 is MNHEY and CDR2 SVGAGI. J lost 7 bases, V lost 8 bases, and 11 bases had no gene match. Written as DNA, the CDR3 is TGTGCCAGCGGGAACCGACAGGGTTATAACACCATATATTTT. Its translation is CASGNRQGYNTIYF.

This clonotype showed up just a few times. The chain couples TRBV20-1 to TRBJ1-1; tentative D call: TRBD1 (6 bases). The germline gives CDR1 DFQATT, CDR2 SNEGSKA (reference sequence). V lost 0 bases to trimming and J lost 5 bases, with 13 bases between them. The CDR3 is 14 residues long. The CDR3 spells CSARDGGGGTEAFF. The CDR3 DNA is TGCAGTGCTAGAGACGGAGGGGGTGGGACTGAAGCTTTCTTT.

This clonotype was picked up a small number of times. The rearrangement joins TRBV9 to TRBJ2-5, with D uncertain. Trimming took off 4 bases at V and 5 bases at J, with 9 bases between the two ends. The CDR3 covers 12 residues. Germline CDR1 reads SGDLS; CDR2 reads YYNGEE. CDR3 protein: CASSQVLETQYF. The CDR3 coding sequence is TGTGCCAGCAGCCAGGTACTCGAGACCCAGTACTTC.

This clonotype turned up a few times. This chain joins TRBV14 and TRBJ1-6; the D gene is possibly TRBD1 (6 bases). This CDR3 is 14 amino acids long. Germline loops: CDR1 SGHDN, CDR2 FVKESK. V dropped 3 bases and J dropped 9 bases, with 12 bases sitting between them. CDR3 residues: CASSHQGPFSPLHF. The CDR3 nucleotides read TGTGCCAGCAGCCACCAGGGGCCGTTTTCACCCCTCCACTTT.

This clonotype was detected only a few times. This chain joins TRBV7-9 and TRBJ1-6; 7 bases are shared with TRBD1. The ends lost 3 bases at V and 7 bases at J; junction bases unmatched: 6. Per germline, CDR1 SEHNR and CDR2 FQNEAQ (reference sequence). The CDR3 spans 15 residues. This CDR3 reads CASSFGDRDNSPLHF. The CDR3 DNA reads TGTGCCAGCAGCTTTGGCGACAGGGACAATTCACCCCTCCACTTT.

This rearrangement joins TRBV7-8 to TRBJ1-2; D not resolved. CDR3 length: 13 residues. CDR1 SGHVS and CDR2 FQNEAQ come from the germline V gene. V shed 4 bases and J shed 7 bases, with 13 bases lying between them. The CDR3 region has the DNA TGTGCCAGCAGCTCCGGATGGGATCCTGGCTACACCTTC. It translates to CASSSGWDPGYTF. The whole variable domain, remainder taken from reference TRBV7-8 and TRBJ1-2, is GAGVSQSPRYKVAKRGQDVALRCDPISGHVSLFWYQQALGQGPEFLTYFQNEAQLDKSGLPSDRFFAERPEGSVSTLKIQRTQQEDSAVYLCASSSGWDPGYTFGSGTRLTVV.

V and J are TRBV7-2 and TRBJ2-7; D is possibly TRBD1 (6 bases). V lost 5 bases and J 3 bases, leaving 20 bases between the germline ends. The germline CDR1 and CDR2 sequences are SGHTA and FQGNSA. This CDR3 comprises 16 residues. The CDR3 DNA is TGTGCCAGCAGCCACGCCTCTGGGGCAGGGGACTACGAGCAGTACTTC. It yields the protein CASSHASGAGDYEQYF.

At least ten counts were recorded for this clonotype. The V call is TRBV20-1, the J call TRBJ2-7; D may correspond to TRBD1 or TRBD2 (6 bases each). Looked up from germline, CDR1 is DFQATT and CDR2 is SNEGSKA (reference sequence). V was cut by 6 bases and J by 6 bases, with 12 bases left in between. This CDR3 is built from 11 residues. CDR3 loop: CSAQWGAEQYF. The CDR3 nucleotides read TGCAGTGCGCAGTGGGGGGCCGAGCAGTACTTC.

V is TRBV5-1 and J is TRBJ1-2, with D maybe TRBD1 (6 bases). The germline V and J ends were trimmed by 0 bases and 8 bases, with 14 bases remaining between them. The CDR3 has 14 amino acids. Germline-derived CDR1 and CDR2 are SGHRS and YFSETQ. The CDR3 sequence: CASSLGTAPIGYTF. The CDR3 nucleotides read TGCGCCAGCAGCTTGGGGACAGCTCCTATCGGCTACACCTTC.